Listed below are T cell receptor beta chains from one sample, sequenced in a study of cytomegalovirus exposure and HLA in healthy donors. Clones were sequenced by immunoSEQ multiplex PCR, and TCRdb holds only the in-frame ones, with some missing. The table has under 200,000 clones, around 79% seen once. The specimen sequenced was PBMCs. The receptors were gathered from a male donor in good health and CMV-seropositive. Each CDR3 is given with its conserved first and last residue. D genes are given only for firm matches. Where a row states a size, it is once, few, many or the class of an expanded clone; other rows omit it.

V,size,D,length,J,CDR3,DNA
TRBV18,-,-,13,TRBJ1-2,CASSPQGHYGYTF,TGTGCCAGCTCCCCTCAGGGCCACTATGGCTACACCTTC
TRBV4-2,-,-,18,TRBJ2-4,CASSQARGRELAKNIQYF,TGTGCCAGCAGCCAAGCGAGGGGGAGGGAATTAGCCAAAAACATTCAGTACTTC
TRBV6-6,-,-,15,TRBJ1-1,CASSPRGGWSTEAFF,TGTGCCAGCAGTCCCCGGGGAGGGTGGAGCACTGAAGCTTTCTTT
TRBV20-1,-,-,11,TRBJ2-2,CSAGAAGELFF,TGCAGTGCGGGGGCGGCCGGGGAGCTGTTTTTT
TRBV18,once,-,13,TRBJ2-5,CASSPGGLKTQYF,TGTGCCAGCTCACCCGGGGGGCTGAAGACCCAGTACTTC
TRBV4-1,-,TRBD1,15,TRBJ2-7,CASSQDTDRGDEQYF,TGCGCCAGCAGCCAAGATACCGACAGGGGGGACGAGCAGTACTTC
TRBV6-1,-,-,11,TRBJ1-1,CAIQGYTEAFF,TGTGCCATTCAGGGATACACTGAAGCTTTCTTT
TRBV28,-,TRBD1,15,TRBJ1-1,CASSLHQGQPIEAFF,TGTGCCAGCAGTTTACATCAGGGACAGCCGATTGAAGCTTTCTTT
TRBV4-2,-,-,18,TRBJ2-7,CASSQDAPRQGRDYEQYF,TGTGCCAGCAGCCAAGATGCCCCACGACAGGGGAGGGATTACGAGCAGTACTTC
TRBV11-2,-,TRBD2,16,TRBJ2-1,CASSLSSGLAGNEQFF,TGTGCCAGCAGCTTATCCTCGGGACTAGCCGGGAACGAGCAGTTCTTC
TRBV19,few,TRBD1,18,TRBJ2-3,CASSRRTGGDIGTDTQYF,TGTGCCAGTAGTAGGCGGACAGGGGGCGATATCGGCACAGATACGCAGTATTTT
TRBV7-2,-,-,17,TRBJ2-6,CASSLAGPSGGANVLTF,TGTGCCAGCAGCTTAGCAGGACCAAGCGGGGGGGCCAACGTCCTGACTTTC
TRBV9,few,TRBD2,17,TRBJ2-1,CASSRSSGRALKVEQFF,TGTGCCAGCAGCCGATCAAGCGGGAGAGCTTTAAAAGTCGAGCAGTTCTTC
TRBV5-6,-,TRBD1,15,TRBJ2-7,CASSEGQGFSYEQYF,TGTGCCAGCAGCGAGGGACAGGGGTTCTCCTACGAGCAGTACTTC
TRBV20-1,once,-,11,TRBJ1-2,CSARISYGYTF,TGCAGTGCTAGAATTAGCTATGGCTACACCTTC
TRBV28,-,TRBD1,18,TRBJ2-7,CASSLSVRTGSLTYEQYF,TGTGCCAGCAGTTTATCGGTAAGGACAGGGTCCCTTACCTACGAGCAGTACTTC
TRBV19,-,TRBD2,18,TRBJ2-1,CASSISLAGGRAYNEQFF,TGTGCCAGTAGTATCTCACTAGCGGGAGGGCGCGCCTACAATGAGCAGTTCTTC
TRBV5-1,-,-,14,TRBJ2-1,CASSLGPGDNEQFF,TGCGCCAGCAGCTTGGGGCCGGGGGACAATGAGCAGTTCTTC
TRBV5-6,-,-,16,TRBJ1-2,CASSLAPGWGGYGYTF,TGTGCCAGCAGCTTGGCCCCAGGTTGGGGCGGCTATGGCTACACCTTC
TRBV9,-,TRBD2,18,TRBJ2-3,CASSVSSGRDLSTDTQYF,TGTGCCAGCAGCGTCTCTAGCGGGAGGGACCTTAGCACAGATACGCAGTATTTT
TRBV11-1,-,-,12,TRBJ1-1,CASSLSRGEAFF,TGTGCCAGCAGCTTATCCCGGGGTGAAGCTTTCTTT
TRBV27,-,-,14,TRBJ2-3,CASSPRTSTDTQYF,TGTGCCAGCAGTCCCCGGACTAGCACAGATACGCAGTATTTT
TRBV5-1,few,-,15,TRBJ1-1,CASSSTISAGTEAFF,TGCGCCAGCAGCTCTACCATATCGGCAGGGACTGAAGCTTTCTTT
TRBV7-2,-,-,14,TRBJ2-7,CASSLGHRTYEQYF,TGTGCCAGCAGCTTAGGCCACAGAACCTACGAGCAGTACTTC
TRBV11-2,-,TRBD1,13,TRBJ2-7,CASSFGQGYEQYF,TGTGCCAGCAGCTTCGGACAGGGGTACGAGCAGTACTTC
TRBV4-1,-,-,15,TRBJ1-4,CASSQAQGWNEKLFF,TGCGCCAGCAGCCAAGCGCAGGGATGGAATGAAAAACTGTTTTTT
TRBV7-9,-,TRBD1,15,TRBJ2-3,CASSLGDRVGDTQYF,TGTGCCAGCAGCTTGGGGGACAGGGTAGGGGATACGCAGTATTTT
TRBV4-3,-,TRBD1,16,TRBJ1-1,CASSQDHAPGGSRAFF,TGCGCCAGCAGCCAAGACCACGCCCCAGGGGGCTCTCGAGCTTTCTTT
TRBV7-8,few,TRBD1,18,TRBJ2-6,CASSLGRTGPSGANVLTF,TGTGCCAGCAGCTTAGGGAGGACAGGGCCGAGTGGGGCCAACGTCCTGACTTTC
TRBV6-5,-,TRBD2,15,TRBJ2-7,CASRDPSGGFYEQYF,TGTGCCAGCCGAGATCCTAGCGGGGGATTCTACGAGCAGTACTTC
TRBV7-3,few,TRBD1,15,TRBJ1-2,CASSPGQGTFRGYTF,TGTGCCAGCAGCCCGGGACAGGGTACCTTCCGGGGCTACACCTTC
TRBV5-1,-,-,15,TRBJ1-5,CASKMGGDSNQPQHF,TGCGCCAGCAAGATGGGAGGGGACAGCAATCAGCCCCAGCATTTT
TRBV27,once,-,15,TRBJ2-3,CASSLEDRRTGTQYF,TGTGCCAGCAGTTTGGAAGACAGGCGCACAGGTACGCAGTATTTT
TRBV27,-,TRBD2,14,TRBJ2-7,CASRPTAGEAEQYF,TGTGCCAGCAGGCCAACCGCGGGAGAGGCCGAGCAGTACTTC
TRBV7-2,-,TRBD2,18,TRBJ2-1,CASSLRPPGGAGLNEQFF,TGTGCCAGCAGCTTAAGGCCACCCGGGGGGGCTGGTCTCAATGAGCAGTTCTTC
TRBV4-2,once,-,16,TRBJ1-5,CASSQAKSTGNQPQHF,TGTGCCAGCAGCCAAGCTAAGAGTACTGGCAATCAGCCCCAGCATTTT
TRBV7-9,-,-,13,TRBJ2-7,CATSLIQGGEQYF,TGTGCCACCAGTTTAATCCAGGGCGGCGAGCAGTACTTC
TRBV7-7,-,-,13,TRBJ2-5,CASSPGVAETQYF,TGTGCCAGCAGCCCGGGGGTTGCAGAGACCCAGTACTTC
TRBV6-5,-,TRBD1,15,TRBJ2-2,CASSSGDRYTGELFF,TGTGCCAGCAGTTCCGGGGACAGATACACCGGGGAGCTGTTTTTT
TRBV19,-,TRBD1,16,TRBJ1-5,CADYRGEANSNQPQHF,TGTGCCGATTACAGGGGGGAGGCTAATAGCAATCAGCCCCAGCATTTT
TRBV27,-,TRBD1,16,TRBJ1-2,CASIQTGTGRPYGYTF,TGTGCCAGCATTCAAACCGGGACAGGGAGGCCCTATGGCTACACCTTC
TRBV27,few,TRBD1,16,TRBJ2-5,CASSPRTGPDQETQYF,TGTGCCAGCAGTCCACGGACAGGACCTGACCAAGAGACCCAGTACTTC
TRBV4-2,-,TRBD1,15,TRBJ2-7,CASSRAGTGNNEQYF,TGTGCCAGCAGCCGAGCCGGGACAGGGAACAACGAGCAGTACTTC
TRBV7-8,-,-,16,TRBJ1-1,CASSPSPTQMNTEAFF,TGTGCCAGCAGCCCCTCCCCGACACAAATGAACACTGAAGCTTTCTTT
TRBV19,-,TRBD2,15,TRBJ2-1,CASRRIAGAYNEQFF,TGTGCCAGTAGACGAATAGCGGGAGCCTACAATGAGCAGTTCTTC
TRBV1,-,-,16,TRBJ1-3,CTSSKGDTAGGNTIYF,TGCACCAGCTCGAAAGGGGACACGGCCGGTGGAAACACCATATATTTT
TRBV27,few,-,13,TRBJ1-2,CASSLSGLGGYTF,TGTGCCAGCAGTTTATCGGGGCTAGGAGGCTACACCTTC
TRBV2,-,-,16,TRBJ1-5,CASRGGDGPSNQPQHF,TGTGCCAGCAGGGGAGGGGACGGACCCTCCAATCAGCCTCAGCATTTT
TRBV7-3,-,TRBD1,13,TRBJ2-7,CASSFTGDHEQYF,TGTGCCAGCAGCTTTACAGGGGACCACGAGCAGTACTTC
TRBV7-2,-,-,15,TRBJ2-7,CASSFQTRPPYEQYF,TGTGCCAGCAGCTTTCAGACTAGACCGCCCTACGAGCAGTACTTC
TRBV7-2,-,TRBD2,17,TRBJ2-2,CASSLVGLAGYTGELFF,TGTGCCAGCAGCTTAGTCGGTCTAGCGGGATACACCGGGGAGCTGTTTTTT
TRBV9,-,TRBD1,15,TRBJ1-4,CASSSRTGEGEKLFF,TGTGCCAGCAGCTCCCGGACAGGGGAGGGGGAAAAACTGTTTTTT